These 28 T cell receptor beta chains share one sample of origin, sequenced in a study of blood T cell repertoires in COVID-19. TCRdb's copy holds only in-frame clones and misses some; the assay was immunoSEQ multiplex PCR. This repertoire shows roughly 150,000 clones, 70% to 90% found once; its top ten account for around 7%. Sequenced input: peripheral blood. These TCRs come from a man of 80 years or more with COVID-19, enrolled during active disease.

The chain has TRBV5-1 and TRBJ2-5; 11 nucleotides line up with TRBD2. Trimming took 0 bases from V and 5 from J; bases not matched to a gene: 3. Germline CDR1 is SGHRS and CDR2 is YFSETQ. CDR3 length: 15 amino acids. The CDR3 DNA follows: TGCGCCAGCAGCTTGGGTAGCGGGGGGGCTGAGACCCAGTACTTC. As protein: CASSLGSGGAETQYF.

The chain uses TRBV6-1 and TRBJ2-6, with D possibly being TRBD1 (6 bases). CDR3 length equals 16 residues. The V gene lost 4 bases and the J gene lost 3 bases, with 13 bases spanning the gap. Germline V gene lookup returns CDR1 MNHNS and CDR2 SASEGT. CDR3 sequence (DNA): TGTGCCAGCAGTGCGATTAGGGGGAGTGGGGCCAACGTCCTGACTTTC. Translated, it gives CASSAIRGSGANVLTF.

CDR3 coding DNA: TGTGCCAGCAGTTACTCCGGGACAGGGTTTTTCTACGAGCAGTACTTC. Protein: CASSYSGTGFFYEQYF. This sequence joins TRBV6-5 and TRBJ2-7; TRBD1 matches 9 bases. Unmatched junction bases numbered 6, after V lost 0 bases and J lost 3 bases. Looked up from germline, CDR1 is MNHEY and CDR2 is SVGAGI. The CDR3 is 16 amino acids.

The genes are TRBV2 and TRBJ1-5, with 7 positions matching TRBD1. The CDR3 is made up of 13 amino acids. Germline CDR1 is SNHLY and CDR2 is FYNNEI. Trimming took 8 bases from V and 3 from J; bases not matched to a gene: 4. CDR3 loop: CASGTEVNQPQHF. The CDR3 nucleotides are TGTGCCAGCGGGACAGAGGTCAATCAGCCCCAGCATTTT.

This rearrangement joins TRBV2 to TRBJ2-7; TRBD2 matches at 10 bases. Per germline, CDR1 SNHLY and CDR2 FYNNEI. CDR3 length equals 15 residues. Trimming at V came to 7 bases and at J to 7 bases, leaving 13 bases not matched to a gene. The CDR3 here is CASTRDSAGGREQYF. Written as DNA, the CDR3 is TGTGCCAGCACGCGGGACTCAGCGGGGGGGCGTGAGCAGTACTTC. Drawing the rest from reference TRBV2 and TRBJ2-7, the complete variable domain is EPEVTQTPSHQVTQMGQEVILRCVPISNHLYFYWYRQILGQKVEFLVSFYNNEISEKSEIFDDQFSVERPDGSNFTLKIRSTKLEDSAMYFCASTRDSAGGREQYFGPGTRLTVT.

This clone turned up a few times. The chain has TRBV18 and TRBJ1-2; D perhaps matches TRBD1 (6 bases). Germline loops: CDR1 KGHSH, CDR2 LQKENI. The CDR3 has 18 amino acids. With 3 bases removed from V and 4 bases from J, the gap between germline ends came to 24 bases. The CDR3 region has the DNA TGTGCCAGCTCACCCGGGTTAAGGACAGTGATAGACGGCTATGGCTACACCTTC. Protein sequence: CASSPGLRTVIDGYGYTF.

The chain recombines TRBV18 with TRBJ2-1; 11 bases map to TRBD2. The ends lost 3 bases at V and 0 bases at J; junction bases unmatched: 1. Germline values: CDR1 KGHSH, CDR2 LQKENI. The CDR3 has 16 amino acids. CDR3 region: CASSPLAGGSYNEQFF. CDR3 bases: TGTGCCAGCTCACCCCTAGCGGGGGGCTCCTACAATGAGCAGTTCTTC.

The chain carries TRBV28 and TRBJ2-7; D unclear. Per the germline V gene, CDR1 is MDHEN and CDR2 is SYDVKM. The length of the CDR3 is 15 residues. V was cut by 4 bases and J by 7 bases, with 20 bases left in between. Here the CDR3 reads CASSSPATSRWEQYF. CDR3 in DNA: TGTGCCAGCAGTTCCCCGGCCACCTCGAGGTGGGAGCAGTACTTC. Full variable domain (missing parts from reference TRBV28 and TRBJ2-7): DVKVTQSSRYLVKRTGEKVFLECVQDMDHENMFWYRQDPGLGLRLIYFSYDVKMKEKGDIPEGYSVSREKKERFSLILESASTNQTSMYLCASSSPATSRWEQYFGPGTRLTVT.

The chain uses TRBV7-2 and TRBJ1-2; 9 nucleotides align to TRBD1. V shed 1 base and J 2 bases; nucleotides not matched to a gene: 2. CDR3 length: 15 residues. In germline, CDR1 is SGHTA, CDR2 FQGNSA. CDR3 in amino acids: CASSLGGQGNYGYTF. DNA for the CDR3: TGTGCCAGCAGCTTAGGCGGACAGGGGAACTATGGCTACACCTTC.

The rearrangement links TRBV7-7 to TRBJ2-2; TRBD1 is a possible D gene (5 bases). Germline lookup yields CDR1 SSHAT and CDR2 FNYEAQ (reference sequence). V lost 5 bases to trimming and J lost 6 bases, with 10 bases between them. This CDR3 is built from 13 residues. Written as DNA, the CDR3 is TGTGCCAGCAGCCCCGGACAATCCGGGGAGCTGTTTTTT. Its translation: CASSPGQSGELFF.

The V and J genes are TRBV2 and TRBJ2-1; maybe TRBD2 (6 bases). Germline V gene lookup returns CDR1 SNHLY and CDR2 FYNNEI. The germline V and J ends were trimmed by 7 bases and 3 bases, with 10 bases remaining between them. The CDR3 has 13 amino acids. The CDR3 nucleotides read TGTGCCAGCAAATCTAGCGTCTACAATGAGCAGTTCTTC. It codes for CASKSSVYNEQFF.

CDR3 sequence reads: CASSYMDREAFF. CDR3 coding DNA: TGTGCCAGCAGTTACATGGACAGGGAAGCTTTCTTT. This chain uses TRBV6-2 or TRBV6-3 with TRBJ1-1; 7 positions match TRBD1. Trimming took 2 bases from V and 8 from J; bases not matched to a gene: 2. Germline V gene sequence: CDR1 MNHEY, CDR2 SVGEGT. This CDR3 comprises 12 residues.

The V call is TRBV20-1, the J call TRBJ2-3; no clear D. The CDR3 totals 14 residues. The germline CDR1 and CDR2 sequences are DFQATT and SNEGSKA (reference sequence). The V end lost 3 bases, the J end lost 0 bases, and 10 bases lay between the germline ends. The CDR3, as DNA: TGCAGTGCTAGTAAGGCGGTGAGCACAGATACGCAGTATTTT. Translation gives CSASKAVSTDTQYF.

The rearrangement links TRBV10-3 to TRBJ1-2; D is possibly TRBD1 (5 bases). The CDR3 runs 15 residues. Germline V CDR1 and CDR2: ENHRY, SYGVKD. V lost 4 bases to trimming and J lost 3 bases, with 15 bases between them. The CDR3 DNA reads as TGTGCCATCAGTGCCCAGGGTTTTCAGGACTATGGCTACACCTTC. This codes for CAISAQGFQDYGYTF.

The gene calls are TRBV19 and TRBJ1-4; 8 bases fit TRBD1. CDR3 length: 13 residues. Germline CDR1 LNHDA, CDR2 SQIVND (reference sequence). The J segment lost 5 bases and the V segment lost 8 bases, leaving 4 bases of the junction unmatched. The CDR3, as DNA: TGTGCCAGTTCTGGACAGGGAAATGAAAAACTGTTTTTT. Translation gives CASSGQGNEKLFF.

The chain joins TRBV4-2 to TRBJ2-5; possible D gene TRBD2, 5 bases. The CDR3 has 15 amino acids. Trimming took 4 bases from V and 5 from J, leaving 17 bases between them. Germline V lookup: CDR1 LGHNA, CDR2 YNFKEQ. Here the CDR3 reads CASSPQRGLQETQYF. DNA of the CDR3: TGTGCCAGCAGCCCCCAGCGAGGGCTCCAGGAGACCCAGTACTTC.

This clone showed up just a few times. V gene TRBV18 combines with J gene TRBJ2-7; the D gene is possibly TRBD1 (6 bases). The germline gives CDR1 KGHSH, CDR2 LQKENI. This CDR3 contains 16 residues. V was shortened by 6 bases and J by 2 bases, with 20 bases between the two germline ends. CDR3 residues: CASSSSVATGPYEQYF. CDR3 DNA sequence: TGTGCCAGCTCCTCATCCGTCGCTACAGGGCCCTACGAGCAGTACTTC.

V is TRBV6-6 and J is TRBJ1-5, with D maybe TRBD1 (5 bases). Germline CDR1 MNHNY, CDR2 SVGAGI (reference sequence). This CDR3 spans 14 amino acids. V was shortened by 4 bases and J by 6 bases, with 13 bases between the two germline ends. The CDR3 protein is CASSSLGGGQPQHF. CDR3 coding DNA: TGTGCCAGCAGTTCCCTTGGGGGGGGTCAGCCCCAGCATTTT.

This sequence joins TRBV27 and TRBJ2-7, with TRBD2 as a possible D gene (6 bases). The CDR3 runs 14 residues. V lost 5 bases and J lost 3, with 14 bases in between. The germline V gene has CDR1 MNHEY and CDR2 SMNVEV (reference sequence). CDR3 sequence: CASSPNWGDYEQYF. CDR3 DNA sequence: TGTGCCAGCAGTCCTAATTGGGGGGACTACGAGCAGTACTTC.

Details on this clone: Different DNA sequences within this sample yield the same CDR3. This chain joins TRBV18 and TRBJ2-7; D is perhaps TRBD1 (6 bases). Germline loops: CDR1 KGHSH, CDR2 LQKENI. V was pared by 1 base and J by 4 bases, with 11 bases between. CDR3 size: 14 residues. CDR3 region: CASSPLQGPYEQYF. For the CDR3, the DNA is TGTGCCAGCTCACCACTTCAGGGGCCTTACGAGCAGTACTTC. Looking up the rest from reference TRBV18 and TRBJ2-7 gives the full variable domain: NAGVMQNPRHLVRRRGQEARLRCSPMKGHSHVYWYRQLPEEGLKFMVYLQKENIIDESGMPKERFSAEFPKEGPSILRIQQVVRGDSAAYFCASSPLQGPYEQYFGPGTRLTVT.

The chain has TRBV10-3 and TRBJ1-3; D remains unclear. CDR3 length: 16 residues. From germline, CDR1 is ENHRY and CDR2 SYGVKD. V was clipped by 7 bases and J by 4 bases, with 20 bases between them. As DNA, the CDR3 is TGTGCCATCACTTCGGTCACCTATGCGGGCGGAAACACCATATATTTT. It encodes CAITSVTYAGGNTIYF.

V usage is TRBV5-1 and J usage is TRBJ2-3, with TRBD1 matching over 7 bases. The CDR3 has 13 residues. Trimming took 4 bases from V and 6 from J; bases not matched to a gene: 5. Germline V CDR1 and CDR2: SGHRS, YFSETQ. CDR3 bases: TGCGCCAGCAGCAAGGGACAGATGGATACGCAGTATTTT. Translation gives CASSKGQMDTQYF.

The CDR3 loop reads CASSQTGTETQYF. DNA for the CDR3: TGTGCCAGCAGCCAGACAGGGACGGAGACCCAGTACTTC. The chain combines TRBV5-4 with TRBJ2-5; TRBD1 matches at 7 bases. The CDR3 has 13 residues. The ends lost 4 bases at V and 5 bases at J; junction bases unmatched: 5. The germline V gene has CDR1 SGHNT and CDR2 YYREEE (reference sequence).

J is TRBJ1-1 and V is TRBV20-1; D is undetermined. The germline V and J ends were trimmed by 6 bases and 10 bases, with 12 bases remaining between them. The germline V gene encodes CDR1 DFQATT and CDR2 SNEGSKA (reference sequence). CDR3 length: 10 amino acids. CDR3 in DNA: TGCAGTGCGGGCGAAGTGAGAGCTTTCTTT. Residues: CSAGEVRAFF.

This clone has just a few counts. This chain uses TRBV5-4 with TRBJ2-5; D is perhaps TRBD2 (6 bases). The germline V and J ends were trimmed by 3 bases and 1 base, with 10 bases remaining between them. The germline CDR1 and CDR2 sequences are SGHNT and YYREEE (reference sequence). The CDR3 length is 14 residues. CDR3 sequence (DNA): TGTGCCAGCAGCTCCGGAGGGGTCCAAGAGACCCAGTACTTC. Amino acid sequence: CASSSGGVQETQYF.

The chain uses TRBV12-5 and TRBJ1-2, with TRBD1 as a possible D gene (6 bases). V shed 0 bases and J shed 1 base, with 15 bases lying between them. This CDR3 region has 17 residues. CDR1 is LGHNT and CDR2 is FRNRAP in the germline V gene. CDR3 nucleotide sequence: TGTGCTAGTGGTTTGGTCCCAAGGGGGGGCAGTAACTATGGCTACACCTTC. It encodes CASGLVPRGGSNYGYTF. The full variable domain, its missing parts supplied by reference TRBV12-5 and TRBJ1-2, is DARVTQTPRHKVTEMGQEVTMRCQPILGHNTVFWYRQTMMQGLELLAYFRNRAPLDDSGMPKDRFSAEMPDATLATLKIQPSEPRDSAVYFCASGLVPRGGSNYGYTFGSGTRLTVV.

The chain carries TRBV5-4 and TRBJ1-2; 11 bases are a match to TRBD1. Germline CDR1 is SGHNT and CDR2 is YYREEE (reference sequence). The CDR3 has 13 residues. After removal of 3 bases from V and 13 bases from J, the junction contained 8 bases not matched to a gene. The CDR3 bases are TGTGCCAGCAGCTCCCGGGACAGGGGGAATGGCACCTTC. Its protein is CASSSRDRGNGTF.

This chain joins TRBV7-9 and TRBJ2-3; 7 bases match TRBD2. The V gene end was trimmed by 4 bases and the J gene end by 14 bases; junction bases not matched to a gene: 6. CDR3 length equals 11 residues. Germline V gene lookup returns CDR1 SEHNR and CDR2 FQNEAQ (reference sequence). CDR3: CASSSGGEAYF. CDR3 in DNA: TGTGCCAGCAGCTCTGGGGGGGAGGCGTATTTT.